This T cell receptor (beta chain) is drawn from a study of cytomegalovirus exposure and HLA in healthy donors listed by TCRdb under 2017. Some background on the complete study: According to a later analysis, the roughly 120 validation repertoires were produced on the same platform as the 680 or so repertoires of the first cohort. In addition to the first cohort of 500 to 850 subjects, a separate validation cohort of 130 or so different subjects was used. The aim of the study was to test whether cataloging public T cell receptors could identify signatures of past pathogen exposure. To predict cytomegalovirus infection status, the study brought together high-throughput TCR immunosequencing, statistical association of individual TCRs with disease status, and machine learning.

Libraries were prepared through the immunoSEQ multiplex PCR assay. In the authors' own workflow: To diagnose cytomegalovirus status from the catalog of TCR beta chain sequences, a statistical classification framework was built. Imported from immuneACCESS, the table was reduced by TCRdb to in-frame sequences with V and J called. These copies leave out some clones; in studies compared against another copy, an unresolved V gene accounts for under half, and the cause of the remainder is not known. V and J calls and clone size are copied from that table; D and trimming were computed from the DNA. The sample has 160,000 or so clones on record, approximately 80% of them singletons. The top ten clones comprise approximately 2.3% of the sample. Separate from the approximately 690-subject first cohort, the validation cohort of 120 subjects was the group to which the donors belonged. Reading from cysteine to phenylalanine, the CDR3 counts 18 amino acids. The retained sequence is limited to the CDR3, 54 bases, with the frame set at the first base. V ends up 0 bases short and J 0 bases short, with an unmatched junction base count of 7. Based on the germline V gene (reference sequence), the CDR1 and CDR2 sequences are LNHNV and YYDKDF.

In regard to this clone: Its binding antigen is unknown. Base-call qualities are not available, and no considerably larger clone is one nucleotide away.

The full study reports these points: The validation cohort had no HLA typing available for a later analysis, so co-occurrence within that cohort was assessed over all 120 or so repertoires. The authors suggested that the approach could potentially be generalized to other disease states and immunological phenotypes. A total of 164 TCR beta chains were listed by the study as associated with cytomegalovirus. In vitro tests confirmed that three of the cytomegalovirus-associated TCR beta chains recognize cytomegalovirus antigens. In both the original and validation cohorts, the classifier was reported to diagnose cytomegalovirus status with high specificity and sensitivity. A later analysis found that TCRs clustered in the first cohort also tended to co-occur in the 95 to 150 validation repertoires, with 94% of cluster scores above 0. While some public TCRs were present in many individuals, most TCR sequences turned up only very rarely across donors.

The receptor was derived from a man younger than 45 in good health and CMV-seropositive. The rearranged chain carries TRBV15 and TRBJ2-1; 8 of the junction bases match TRBD2. Input material: PBMCs. The nucleotide sequence reads as follows: TGTGCCACCAGCAGAGATCCCAGCGGGGGCCTCTCCTACAATGAGCAGTTCTTC. Its protein is CATSRDPSGGLSYNEQFF.